A selection of T cell receptor beta chains follows, all from one sample in a study of regulatory T cells in long-lasting Graves disease. TCRdb re-analysed the multiplex PCR reads in MiXCR, keeping a single row per CDR3 protein. The repertoire holds some 340,000 distinct CDR3 sequences, with around 11% as singletons. This sample was shared with a second study, whose subject was T cells in Graves' hyperthyroidism and ophthalmopathy.

Specimen: peripheral blood mononuclear cells (PBMCs), collected at new diagnosis, from a patient treated with antithyroid drugs. These receptors were taken from a woman under 30 with Graves disease. Both conserved end residues are part of each CDR3. The order of the fields is J gene, D gene, V gene, clone size, CDR3 DNA, CDR3 protein. D genes are given only for firm matches. The size entry is marked missing in some rows and otherwise reads once, few, many or a size class.

J gene: TRBJ2-5; D gene: NA; V gene: TRBV10-3; clone size: many; CDR3 DNA: TGTGCCAGCAATACAGGGAGCGAGACCCAGTACTTC; CDR3 protein: CASNTGSETQYF
J gene: TRBJ2-7; D gene: NA; V gene: TRBV6-2/TRBV6-3; clone size: many; CDR3 DNA: TGTGCCAGCAGTCAAGCCGGGACGGATTCCTACGAGCAGTACTTC; CDR3 protein: CASSQAGTDSYEQYF
J gene: TRBJ2-1; D gene: TRBD1; V gene: TRBV6-2/TRBV6-3; clone size: few; CDR3 DNA: TGTGCCAGCAGTTTAGGGGACAGCGACAATGAGCAGTTCTTC; CDR3 protein: CASSLGDSDNEQFF
J gene: TRBJ2-7; D gene: TRBD1; V gene: TRBV6-1; clone size: many; CDR3 DNA: TGTGCCAGCAGAGGCGGACAGGGGCCCTACGAGCAGTACTTC; CDR3 protein: CASRGGQGPYEQYF
J gene: TRBJ2-1; D gene: NA; V gene: TRBV24-1; clone size: few; CDR3 DNA: TGTGCCACCAGCCTGTACAATGAGCAGTTCTTC; CDR3 protein: CATSLYNEQFF
J gene: TRBJ2-3; D gene: NA; V gene: TRBV5-1; clone size: many; CDR3 DNA: TGCGCCAGCAGCCAAAAGACAGCTAGCACAGATACGCAGTATTTT; CDR3 protein: CASSQKTASTDTQYF
J gene: TRBJ1-5; D gene: TRBD1; V gene: TRBV19; clone size: many; CDR3 DNA: TGTGCCAGTAGTATCGGACAGGCCCTCTATCAGCCCCAGCATTTT; CDR3 protein: CASSIGQALYQPQHF
J gene: TRBJ2-5; D gene: NA; V gene: TRBV7-8; clone size: many; CDR3 DNA: TGTGCCAGCAGCCCTCTGGAGGGACAAGAGACCCAGTACTTC; CDR3 protein: CASSPLEGQETQYF
J gene: TRBJ2-1; D gene: NA; V gene: TRBV20-1; clone size: few; CDR3 DNA: TGCAGTGCTAGACAGGCGTACCCACCTAATGAGCAGTTCTTC; CDR3 protein: CSARQAYPPNEQFF
J gene: TRBJ1-5; D gene: NA; V gene: TRBV6-1; clone size: many; CDR3 DNA: TGTGCCAGCAGGTCTATCGGGGTATCGAGCAATCAGCCCCAGCATTTT; CDR3 protein: CASRSIGVSSNQPQHF
J gene: TRBJ2-6; D gene: TRBD2; V gene: TRBV5-1; clone size: few; CDR3 DNA: TGCGCCAGCGGGGGGGGCTCTGGGGCCAACGTCCTGACTTTC; CDR3 protein: CASGGGSGANVLTF
J gene: TRBJ1-1; D gene: TRBD1; V gene: TRBV6-5; clone size: many; CDR3 DNA: TGTGCCAGCAGTTACTTTCAGGGGGCTCAGGTGGACACTGAAGCTTTCTTT; CDR3 protein: CASSYFQGAQVDTEAFF
J gene: TRBJ1-2; D gene: NA; V gene: TRBV4-3; clone size: many; CDR3 DNA: TGCGCCAGCAGCCAAGCGGTTGGCAGCTATGGCTACACCTTC; CDR3 protein: CASSQAVGSYGYTF
J gene: TRBJ2-7; D gene: NA; V gene: TRBV29-1; clone size: many; CDR3 DNA: TGCAGCGTTGAAGGCGGAGGCCCCGAGCAGTACTTC; CDR3 protein: CSVEGGGPEQYF
J gene: TRBJ1-4; D gene: TRBD1; V gene: TRBV7-2; clone size: few; CDR3 DNA: TGTGCCAGCAGCCCTAGGACAGGGGTTGATGAAAAACTGTTTTTT; CDR3 protein: CASSPRTGVDEKLFF
J gene: TRBJ1-6; D gene: NA; V gene: TRBV25-1; clone size: NA; CDR3 DNA: TGTGCCAGCAGTGAATTGGGCGGACTGCAGTCACCCCTCCACTTT; CDR3 protein: CASSELGGLQSPLHF
J gene: TRBJ1-4; D gene: NA; V gene: TRBV2; clone size: many; CDR3 DNA: TGTGCCAGCAATCCGGTTGCGGCTAATGAAAAACTGTTTTTT; CDR3 protein: CASNPVAANEKLFF
J gene: TRBJ2-1; D gene: NA; V gene: TRBV7-9; clone size: once; CDR3 DNA: TGTGCCAGCAGCTTAACACTTTTTATTCTTGAGCAGTTCTTC; CDR3 protein: CASSLTLFILEQFF
J gene: TRBJ2-2; D gene: NA; V gene: TRBV15; clone size: few; CDR3 DNA: TGTACCACCAGCAGAGATTACCAATCGAACACCGGGGAGCTGTTTTTT; CDR3 protein: CTTSRDYQSNTGELFF
J gene: TRBJ2-7; D gene: TRBD2; V gene: TRBV6-1; clone size: many; CDR3 DNA: TGTGCCAGCTCCGAAGGGTTAGCGGGAGGATACGAGCAGTACTTC; CDR3 protein: CASSEGLAGGYEQYF
J gene: TRBJ1-1; D gene: NA; V gene: TRBV7-6; clone size: NA; CDR3 DNA: TGTGCCAGCAGCTTAACACAGGGTACGAACACTGAAGCTTTCTTT; CDR3 protein: CASSLTQGTNTEAFF
J gene: TRBJ1-3; D gene: NA; V gene: TRBV12-3/TRBV12-4; clone size: NA; CDR3 DNA: TGTGCCAGCAGTTTTTGGGGCGGCGCTGGAAACACCATATATTTT; CDR3 protein: CASSFWGGAGNTIYF
J gene: TRBJ1-5; D gene: TRBD1; V gene: TRBV18; clone size: many; CDR3 DNA: TGTGCCAGCTCACCGGGACAGGGGGGTCAGCCCCAGCATTTT; CDR3 protein: CASSPGQGGQPQHF
J gene: TRBJ2-1; D gene: NA; V gene: TRBV7-9; clone size: NA; CDR3 DNA: TGTGCCAGCAGCTTAGGATGGCGGGACGACAATGAGCAGTTCTTC; CDR3 protein: CASSLGWRDDNEQFF
J gene: TRBJ2-1; D gene: NA; V gene: TRBV12-3/TRBV12-4; clone size: many; CDR3 DNA: TGTGCCAGCAGCCGAATGAGGGAGCAGTTCTTC; CDR3 protein: CASSRMREQFF
J gene: TRBJ1-2; D gene: NA; V gene: TRBV30; clone size: many; CDR3 DNA: TGTGCCTGGATCGGGGGCTATGGCTACACCTTC; CDR3 protein: CAWIGGYGYTF
J gene: TRBJ1-2; D gene: TRBD1; V gene: TRBV28; clone size: NA; CDR3 DNA: TGTGCCAGCAGCTGGAGGGACAGGGATGGCTACACCTTC; CDR3 protein: CASSWRDRDGYTF
J gene: TRBJ1-1; D gene: NA; V gene: TRBV20-1; clone size: many; CDR3 DNA: TGCAGTGCTAGAGTTAGGGATTGGGACACTGAAGCTTTCTTT; CDR3 protein: CSARVRDWDTEAFF
J gene: TRBJ1-1; D gene: NA; V gene: TRBV7-9; clone size: few; CDR3 DNA: TGTGCCAGCAGCCTTAAGCGGGGTTTCATCTTCGACACTGAAGCTTTCTTT; CDR3 protein: CASSLKRGFIFDTEAFF
J gene: TRBJ2-1; D gene: TRBD2; V gene: TRBV3-1; clone size: few; CDR3 DNA: TGTGCCAGCAGGCCTCGGGTGGGTCTTGGGACTAGCTCCGATGAGCAGTTCTTC; CDR3 protein: CASRPRVGLGTSSDEQFF
J gene: TRBJ1-3; D gene: NA; V gene: TRBV6-2/TRBV6-3; clone size: many; CDR3 DNA: TGTGCCAGCGAGTCTGGAAACACCATATATTTT; CDR3 protein: CASESGNTIYF
J gene: TRBJ1-1; D gene: NA; V gene: TRBV20-1; clone size: NA; CDR3 DNA: TGCAGTGCTAGATCGTTTAGCATAACTGAAGCTTTCTTT; CDR3 protein: CSARSFSITEAFF
J gene: TRBJ1-5; D gene: NA; V gene: TRBV28; clone size: many; CDR3 DNA: TGTGCCAGCAGTTTTGAGGTAATCGGTCAGCCCCAGCATTTT; CDR3 protein: CASSFEVIGQPQHF
J gene: TRBJ2-5; D gene: NA; V gene: TRBV24-1; clone size: few; CDR3 DNA: TGTGCCACCAGTAATGGGGAGACCCAGTACTTC; CDR3 protein: CATSNGETQYF
J gene: TRBJ1-2; D gene: TRBD1; V gene: TRBV5-1; clone size: many; CDR3 DNA: TGCGCCAGCAAAAGACTCGGACAGGGTGACTATGGCTACACCTTC; CDR3 protein: CASKRLGQGDYGYTF
J gene: TRBJ2-1; D gene: NA; V gene: TRBV19; clone size: many; CDR3 DNA: TGTGCCAGCAGACGCGCCGGGGGCTCCTACAATGAGCAGTTCTTC; CDR3 protein: CASRRAGGSYNEQFF
J gene: TRBJ2-7; D gene: TRBD1; V gene: TRBV29-1; clone size: NA; CDR3 DNA: TGCAGCGCCGGGACAGGGGTGAAGAACGAGCAGTACTTC; CDR3 protein: CSAGTGVKNEQYF
J gene: TRBJ1-6; D gene: NA; V gene: TRBV28; clone size: many; CDR3 DNA: TGTGCCAGCATTAATGGGGGGGCCGCGGGTAATTCACCCCTCCACTTT; CDR3 protein: CASINGGAAGNSPLHF
J gene: TRBJ2-2; D gene: TRBD1; V gene: TRBV7-9; clone size: few; CDR3 DNA: TGTGCCAGCAGCTTAAAGAAGGGACAGGGCAACACCGGGGAGCTGTTTTTT; CDR3 protein: CASSLKKGQGNTGELFF
J gene: TRBJ1-4; D gene: NA; V gene: TRBV30; clone size: many; CDR3 DNA: TGTGCCTGTTCCAAGGGGGAAAAACTGTTTTTT; CDR3 protein: CACSKGEKLFF
J gene: TRBJ1-2; D gene: TRBD1; V gene: TRBV7-2; clone size: many; CDR3 DNA: TGTGCCAGCAGCCAAACGGGACAGGGGTTATGGGGCTACACCTTC; CDR3 protein: CASSQTGQGLWGYTF
J gene: TRBJ2-1; D gene: NA; V gene: TRBV6-6; clone size: many; CDR3 DNA: TGTGCCAGCAGTTACTCGGGGGCCCTACAGTTCTTC; CDR3 protein: CASSYSGALQFF